These T cell receptor beta chains were read from a single sample in a study of cytomegalovirus exposure and HLA in healthy donors. TCRdb's table, derived via immunoSEQ multiplex PCR, lists solely in-frame clones and lacks some. The profile covers over 100,000 clones, with approximately 80% appearing a single time and approximately 1.4% taken by the ten largest. Input material: PBMCs. These receptors originate from a middle-aged woman in good health and CMV-seronegative. Both conserved end residues are part of each CDR3. Fields, in order: D gene, V gene, clone size, J gene, CDR3 DNA, CDR3 protein. D genes are given only for firm matches. Clone size appears in some rows only: once, few, many, or a class for an expanded clone.

>TRBD1|TRBV4-1|.|TRBJ1-2
TGCGCCAGCAGCCGGAATGGGCAGGGGGAAATCTATGGCTACACCTTC
CASSRNGQGEIYGYTF
>TRBD1|TRBV25-1|.|TRBJ1-2
TGTGCCAGCAGTGAATCCGGGACAGGGAGCTTTGGCTACACCTTC
CASSESGTGSFGYTF
>TRBD1|TRBV6-5|.|TRBJ2-7
TGTGCCAGCAGCCGACAGGGATACGAGCAGTACTTC
CASSRQGYEQYF
>.|TRBV5-5|.|TRBJ1-3
TGTGCCAGCAGAACGGTGGGCCCTGGAAACACCATATATTTT
CASRTVGPGNTIYF
>.|TRBV11-2|.|TRBJ2-7
TGTGCCAGCAGCTTAGCTTCCTACGAGCAGTACTTC
CASSLASYEQYF
>.|TRBV7-5|.|TRBJ2-3
TGTGCCAGAAGCGAGATGGGACAGTTTTCCACAGATACGCAGTATTTT
CARSEMGQFSTDTQYF
>.|TRBV4-1|.|TRBJ2-2
TGCGCCAGCAGCCAAGAGCGAGTAGGGGAAACCGGGGAGCTGTTTTTT
CASSQERVGETGELFF
>TRBD1|TRBV11-2|.|TRBJ1-2
TGTGCCAGCAGGGGACAGGGGGCCGGTGGCTACACCTTC
CASRGQGAGGYTF
>TRBD1|TRBV7-9|.|TRBJ1-6
TGTGCCAGCAGCTTAGGGGACAGGGCTTTTCGGTCACCCCTCCACTTT
CASSLGDRAFRSPLHF
>.|TRBV6-1|.|TRBJ1-1
TGTGCCAGCAGTGAAGGGGGGGTACTGTTGAAAGCTTTCTTT
CASSEGGVLLKAFF
>.|TRBV5-1|once|TRBJ1-4
TGCGCCAGCAGCTTGGCCGCGACGGAGGAAAAACTGTTTTTT
CASSLAATEEKLFF
>.|TRBV7-9|.|TRBJ1-2
TGTTCCAGCAGTCAAACAGAGTATGGCTACACCTTC
CSSSQTEYGYTF
>.|TRBV6-5|.|TRBJ2-7
TGTGCCAGCAGTCTAGAGGGTTTCTCCTACGAGCAGTACTTC
CASSLEGFSYEQYF
>.|TRBV25-1|once|TRBJ2-5
TGTGCCAGCAGTGAATTTGTAGAACAAGAGACCCAGTACTTC
CASSEFVEQETQYF
>TRBD1|TRBV19|few|TRBJ2-1
TGTGCCAGTAGAGAAGGACAGGGTTGGTATGAGCAGTTCTTC
CASREGQGWYEQFF
>.|TRBV29-1|.|TRBJ1-2
TGCAGCGTTGAACAGGGATTGGGTTCCTATGGCTACACCTTC
CSVEQGLGSYGYTF
>.|TRBV20-1|.|TRBJ1-2
TGCAGTGCTAGACGGGGAAGCTACACCTTC
CSARRGSYTF
>TRBD2|TRBV6-1|.|TRBJ2-3
TGTGCCAGCAGTGAACTAGCGGCAAGCACAGATACGCAGTATTTT
CASSELAASTDTQYF
>.|TRBV19|.|TRBJ1-1
TGTGCCAGTAGTATTGGGAGGGGCGTTGATAATACTGAAGCTTTCTTT
CASSIGRGVDNTEAFF
>TRBD2|TRBV5-1|.|TRBJ2-5
TGCGCCAGCAGCGGGACTAGCGGGGTATCCCAAGAGACCCAGTACTTC
CASSGTSGVSQETQYF
>.|TRBV7-2|.|TRBJ1-1
TGTGCCAGCAGCTTGTTCGGTATGAACACTGAAGCTTTCTTT
CASSLFGMNTEAFF
>.|TRBV5-5|once|TRBJ1-1
TGTGCCAGCAGCTTGTCTCTGAACACTGAAGCTTTCTTT
CASSLSLNTEAFF
>.|TRBV4-3|.|TRBJ1-2
TGCGCCAGCAGCCAAGATCTGGCGAGGTTAGGTGGCTACACCTTC
CASSQDLARLGGYTF
>.|TRBV6-5|.|TRBJ1-4
TGTGCCAGCATGGACACAGATAATGAAAAACTGTTTTTT
CASMDTDNEKLFF
>TRBD1|TRBV7-3|.|TRBJ2-2
TGTGCCAGCAGCCCTACGCCCGGGACAGGGAACACCGGGGAGCTGTTTTTT
CASSPTPGTGNTGELFF
>.|TRBV6-1|.|TRBJ1-1
TGTGCCAGCCGGTTGGACAAGAACACTGAAGCTTTCTTT
CASRLDKNTEAFF
>.|TRBV30|.|TRBJ2-7
TGTGCCTGGAGTCCGGACAGAGTATACGAGCAGTACTTC
CAWSPDRVYEQYF
>.|TRBV28|.|TRBJ1-3
TGTGCCAGCAGACCTAAACAGGTCTACTCTGGAAACACCATATATTTT
CASRPKQVYSGNTIYF